Shown below are 2 T cell receptor beta chains from a single sample sequenced in a study of Ad26.COV2.S vaccination and SARS-CoV-2 variants. Treatment given: some 20 received Ad26.COV2.S at low or high dose, single or two shots; roughly 5 received placebo; per-sample allocation not given. Each sample was drawn 63 days after the first injection (of vaccine or placebo). Clones were sequenced by immunoSEQ multiplex PCR, and TCRdb holds only the in-frame ones, with some missing. The profile shows 250,000 to 300,000 clones, more than 70% of them singletons. The source was peripheral blood, collected in a trial of Ad26.COV2.S vaccine versus placebo. Receptors originate from a person aged 18-60 years who received the Ad26.COV2.S COVID-19 vaccine or a placebo.

This chain connects TRBV10-1 to TRBJ2-3; D is perhaps TRBD2 (6 bases). V lost 9 bases and J lost 4, with 17 bases in between. The CDR3 sequence is 14 residues long. The germline CDR1 and CDR2 sequences are WNHNN and SYGVQD (reference sequence). DNA of the CDR3: TGCGCCAGTCCTCGGGACTTATGGGCAGATACGCAGTATTTT. Encoded protein: CASPRDLWADTQYF.

V usage is TRBV14 and J usage is TRBJ2-5; D is unresolved. V lost 0 bases and J lost 2, with 4 bases in between. The germline CDR1 and CDR2 sequences are SGHDN and FVKESK. The CDR3 totals 13 residues. In nucleotides, the CDR3 is TGTGCCAGCAGCCAAGAGATTCAAGAGACCCAGTACTTC. Its protein is CASSQEIQETQYF.